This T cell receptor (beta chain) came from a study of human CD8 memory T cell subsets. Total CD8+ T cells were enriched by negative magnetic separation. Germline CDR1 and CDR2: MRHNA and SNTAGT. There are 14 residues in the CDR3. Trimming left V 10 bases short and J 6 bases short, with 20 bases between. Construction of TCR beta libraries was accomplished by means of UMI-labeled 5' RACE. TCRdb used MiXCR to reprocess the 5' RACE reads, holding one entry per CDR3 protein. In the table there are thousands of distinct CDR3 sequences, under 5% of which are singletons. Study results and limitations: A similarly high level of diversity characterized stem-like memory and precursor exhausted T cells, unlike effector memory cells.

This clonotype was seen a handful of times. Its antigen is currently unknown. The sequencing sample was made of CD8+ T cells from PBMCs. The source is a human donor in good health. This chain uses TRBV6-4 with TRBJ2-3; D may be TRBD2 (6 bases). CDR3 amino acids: CATSPSAGTDTQYF. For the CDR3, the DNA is TGTGCCACCTCCCCCAGCGCGGGGACCGATACGCAGTATTTT.